These 18 T cell receptor beta chains originate from one sample sequenced in a study of blood T cell repertoires in COVID-19. Method: immunoSEQ multiplex PCR; TCRdb's copy keeps in-frame clones and lacks some. The sample lists about 220,000 clones, around 83% seen once, with around 8.7% in the top ten. Sample: peripheral blood. These receptors all stem from a woman in her forties or fifties with acute or convalescent COVID-19.

This chain joins TRBV18 and TRBJ2-7; 10 bases fit TRBD1. CDR1 is KGHSH and CDR2 is LQKENI in the germline V gene. This CDR3 contains 16 residues. The V and J ends lost 6 bases and 1 base, in that order; junction bases with no gene match: 9. The CDR3 nucleotides read TGTGCCAGCTCCGCGGACTCGGGACAGGGGTCCTACGAGCAGTACTTC. It translates to CASSADSGQGSYEQYF.

J is TRBJ1-2 and V is TRBV15, with D maybe TRBD1 (5 bases). CDR3 length equals 17 residues. V was shortened by 0 bases and J by 4 bases, with 18 bases between the two germline ends. Germline CDR1 and CDR2: LNHNV and YYDKDF (reference sequence). The CDR3 nucleotides are TGTGCCACCAGCAGAGACGTAAATCCAGGGAGGGGCTATGGCTACACCTTC. Its protein is CATSRDVNPGRGYGYTF.

This sequence joins TRBV29-1 and TRBJ2-2; D remains unclear. This CDR3 spans 14 amino acids. Germline V gives CDR1 SQVTM, CDR2 ANQGSEA. V lost 2 bases and J lost 1, with 8 bases in between. CDR3 nucleotide sequence: TGCAGCGTTGAATATAGCCAGAACACCGGGGAGCTGTTTTTT. This translates into CSVEYSQNTGELFF.

The V call is TRBV27, the J call TRBJ1-2; 8 positions agree with TRBD1. The CDR3 length is 14 residues. V was clipped by 10 bases and J by 8 bases; unmatched bases: 15. The V gene's germline CDR1 is MNHEY and CDR2 SMNVEV (reference sequence). CDR3 nucleotide sequence: TGTGCCACAGCGACCTTAACAGGGGGAGGGGGCTACACCTTC. This translates into CATATLTGGGGYTF.

CDR3 loop: CASSESAEREQYF. The CDR3 DNA reads TGTGCCAGCAGTGAATCCGCTGAACGGGAGCAGTACTTC. V is TRBV6-4 and J is TRBJ2-7; no definite D call. The germline gives CDR1 MRHNA, CDR2 SNTAGT. V was clipped by 3 bases and J by 7 bases, with 13 bases between them. CDR3 size: 13 residues.

This chain connects TRBV6-4 to TRBJ2-3; D may be TRBD1 (6 bases). The V gene lost 7 bases and the J gene lost 0 bases, with 14 bases spanning the gap. This CDR3 comprises 15 residues. The germline gives CDR1 MRHNA, CDR2 SNTAGT. The CDR3 DNA reads as TGTGCCAGCATTGGACAGCAGGGTAGCACAGATACGCAGTATTTT. Translating it yields CASIGQQGSTDTQYF.

The rearrangement joins TRBV6-5 to TRBJ2-7; TRBD1 matches at 9 bases. V was pared by 5 bases and J by 2 bases, with 4 bases of the junction left unmatched. The CDR3 totals 14 residues. Germline CDR1 reads MNHEY; CDR2 reads SVGAGI. DNA of the CDR3: TGTGCCAGCAGTCGGGACAGGGAGGCCTACGAGCAGTACTTC. Its translation is CASSRDREAYEQYF.

This clone occurred a few times. The chain has TRBV5-1 and TRBJ1-4, with unresolved D. Germline V CDR1 and CDR2: SGHRS, YFSETQ. The CDR3 covers 15 residues. The V and J ends lost 4 bases and 3 bases respectively, with 13 bases between them. The CDR3 DNA follows: TGCGCCAGCAGCACCGAGGCGGGAGCTAATGAAAAACTGTTTTTT. Translated: CASSTEAGANEKLFF.

The CDR3 is CASSLQGPGANVLTF. For the CDR3, the DNA is TGCGCCAGCAGCTTGCAGGGGCCCGGGGCCAACGTCCTGACTTTC. The chain couples TRBV5-1 to TRBJ2-6; TRBD1 is a possible D gene (6 bases). Germline V gene data show CDR1 as SGHRS and CDR2 as YFSETQ. The ends were cut back, 1 base at V and 4 bases at J, with 9 bases in the middle. The CDR3 is made up of 15 amino acids.

The chain combines TRBV7-8 with TRBJ2-7; TRBD2 aligns across 9 bases. Germline CDR1 and CDR2: SGHVS and FQNEAQ. The CDR3 extends over 18 amino acids. V dropped 1 base and J dropped 2; count of bases not matched to a gene: 12. This CDR3 is CASSLEGSGRSITYEQYF. CDR3 bases: TGTGCCAGCAGCTTAGAGGGGAGCGGGAGGTCGATCACCTACGAGCAGTACTTC.

The rearrangement links TRBV15 to TRBJ2-6, with D perhaps matching TRBD1 (6 bases). CDR3 length: 19 residues. Trimming pared 0 bases from V and 0 bases from J, leaving 15 bases between. The V gene's germline CDR1 is LNHNV and CDR2 YYDKDF (reference sequence). DNA for the CDR3: TGTGCCACCAGCAGAGATCTCACAGCAGGGGCCTCTGGGGCCAACGTCCTGACTTTC. Residues: CATSRDLTAGASGANVLTF.

V and J are TRBV19 and TRBJ2-7; possible D gene TRBD2, 6 bases. This CDR3 has 18 residues. Trimming took 2 bases from V and 0 from J, leaving 20 bases between them. Germline CDR1 LNHDA, CDR2 SQIVND (reference sequence). CDR3 in amino acids: CASSIQLPGLRSSYEQYF. Here the CDR3 DNA reads TGTGCCAGTAGTATACAACTTCCGGGACTTCGGAGCTCCTACGAGCAGTACTTC. Looking up the rest from reference TRBV19 and TRBJ2-7 gives the full variable domain: DGGITQSPKYLFRKEGQNVTLSCEQNLNHDAMYWYRQDPGQGLRLIYYSQIVNDFQKGDIAEGYSVSREKKESFPLTVTSAQKNPTAFYLCASSIQLPGLRSSYEQYFGPGTRLTVT.

This chain joins TRBV5-1 and TRBJ1-1; the D gene is possibly TRBD1 (6 bases). Trimming shortened V by 4 bases and J by 1 base, and 20 bases separated the two germline ends. The CDR3 is 17 residues long. The germline CDR1 and CDR2 sequences are SGHRS and YFSETQ. The CDR3 DNA sequence: TGCGCCAGCAGCCCCGTGGGGGGGACACTGGCGAACACTGAAGCTTTCTTT. Its protein is CASSPVGGTLANTEAFF.

The chain links TRBV7-2 to TRBJ2-3; 10 nucleotides line up with TRBD2. Germline CDR1 is SGHTA and CDR2 is FQGNSA. V lost 5 bases, J lost 6 bases, and 8 bases stayed unmatched. The CDR3 length is 15 residues. CDR3 sequence (DNA): TGTGCCAGCAGCCAGGGACTAGCGTACGGGGATACGCAGTATTTT. It encodes CASSQGLAYGDTQYF.

This CDR3 is CASSYWGGDYGYTF. As DNA, the CDR3 is TGTGCCAGCAGTTATTGGGGGGGCGACTATGGCTACACCTTC. The chain employs TRBV27 and TRBJ1-2; a possible D gene is TRBD1 (6 bases). The CDR3 spans 14 residues. The germline V and J ends were trimmed by 4 bases and 3 bases, with 12 bases remaining between them. Germline CDR1 MNHEY, CDR2 SMNVEV (reference sequence).

The chain joins TRBV19 to TRBJ1-1; 8 bases map to TRBD1. This CDR3 is 14 amino acids long. Germline trimming cut 8 bases from V and 1 base from J; bases unmatched to any gene: 6. Germline CDR1 LNHDA, CDR2 SQIVND (reference sequence). The DNA of the CDR3 is TGTGCCAGTCGTCCAGGGGGCGCGAACACTGAAGCTTTCTTT. Translating it yields CASRPGGANTEAFF. The full variable domain, rest sourced from reference TRBV19 and TRBJ1-1, is DGGITQSPKYLFRKEGQNVTLSCEQNLNHDAMYWYRQDPGQGLRLIYYSQIVNDFQKGDIAEGYSVSREKKESFPLTVTSAQKNPTAFYLCASRPGGANTEAFFGQGTRLTVV.

V is TRBV6-5 and J is TRBJ1-5; D not resolved. CDR3 length equals 14 residues. The V gene's germline CDR1 is MNHEY and CDR2 SVGAGI. V was shortened by 6 bases and J by 0 bases, with 9 bases between the two germline ends. In DNA, the CDR3 is TGTGCCAGCAGACAAACAGATAGCAATCAGCCCCAGCATTTT. The encoded protein is CASRQTDSNQPQHF.

This clone has just a few counts. Other nucleotide sequences in the sample specify the same CDR3. The chain is built from TRBV3-1 (or the pseudogene TRBV3-2) and TRBJ1-1; no reliable D call. Per the germline V gene, CDR1 is LGHDT and CDR2 is YNNKEL (reference sequence). The V end was cut by 1 base, the J end by 7 bases, with 7 bases between. The CDR3 runs 12 residues. CDR3 loop: CASSQGRGEAFF. The CDR3 DNA sequence: TGTGCCAGCAGCCAAGGACGGGGTGAAGCTTTCTTT.